These 11 T cell receptor beta chains originate from one sample sequenced in a study of response to subunit inactivated influenza vaccine. TCRdb ran MiXCR on the RT-PCR reads and lists one entry per CDR3 protein. The sample records 300,000 to 350,000 distinct CDR3 sequences, 22% being singletons. The sample in question was PBMCs from blood, obtained less than 22 months after vaccination. These receptor sequences come from a man aged 50-75 years who received an inactivated influenza vaccine.

V and J are TRBV7-9 and TRBJ1-1; D possibly corresponds to TRBD1 (6 bases). The CDR3 is made up of 14 amino acids. The germline CDR1 and CDR2 sequences are SEHNR and FQNEAQ (reference sequence). V was cut by 0 bases and J by 7 bases, with 12 bases left in between. DNA of the CDR3: TGTGCCAGCAGCTTAGCAAGTGACAGGATTGAAGCTTTCTTT. Its protein product is CASSLASDRIEAFF. The full variable domain, its missing parts supplied by reference TRBV7-9 and TRBJ1-1, is DTGVSQNPRHKITKRGQNVTFRCDPISEHNRLYWYRQTLGQGPEFLTYFQNEAQLEKSRLLSDRFSAERPKGSFSTLEIQRTEQGDSAMYLCASSLASDRIEAFFGQGTRLTVV.

This clonotype was counted only a few times. The V gene is TRBV4-3, the J gene TRBJ1-5; D remains unclear. Germline V CDR1 and CDR2: LGHNA, YSLEER. V lost 1 base to trimming and J lost 7 bases, with 14 bases between them. This CDR3 region has 15 residues. The CDR3 protein is CASSQVRVQDQPQHF. The CDR3 coding sequence is TGCGCCAGCAGCCAAGTGCGGGTTCAGGACCAGCCCCAGCATTTT.

This clonotype was observed a few times. The J gene is TRBJ2-3, the V gene TRBV5-5; either TRBD1 or TRBD2 may supply D (5 bases each). Trimming stripped 1 base from V and 0 bases from J, with 12 bases between. Germline V gene lookup returns CDR1 SGHKS and CDR2 YYEKEE (reference sequence). The CDR3 is made up of 16 amino acids. In DNA form, the CDR3 reads TGTGCCAGCAGCTTGTTGCCGGGGCCTAGCACAGATACGCAGTATTTT. It codes for CASSLLPGPSTDTQYF.

The chain is built from TRBV29-1 and TRBJ1-1, with D uncertain. Looked up from germline, CDR1 is SQVTM and CDR2 is ANQGSEA. V lost 1 base and J lost 7, with 22 bases in between. This CDR3 spans 16 amino acids. For the CDR3, the DNA is TGCAGCGTTGAAGCAGCTTCGAGGGAACTTCAAGTTGAAGCTTTCTTT. Residues: CSVEAASRELQVEAFF.

As regards this clonotype: Sequence at one end of the junction differs from germline and may be a read error. J is TRBJ1-1 and V is TRBV11-2; D is unclear. This CDR3 is built from 14 residues. Per the germline V gene, CDR1 is SGHAT and CDR2 is FQNNGV. Here the CDR3 DNA reads TGTGCCAGCAGCTTAACCGGGATGAAAACTGAAGCTTTCTTT. It is translated as CASSLTGMKTEAFF.

V gene TRBV19 combines with J gene TRBJ1-5; possibly TRBD1 for D (5 bases). Trimming shortened V by 8 bases and J by 2 bases, and 10 bases separated the two germline ends. Germline values: CDR1 LNHDA, CDR2 SQIVND (reference sequence). This CDR3 comprises 13 residues. CDR3 region: CASGGTGNQPQHF. In DNA, the CDR3 is TGTGCCAGTGGAGGGACGGGCAATCAGCCCCAGCATTTT.

This clonotype was counted at least ten times. This CDR3 reads CASSSGTGGLMGTEAFF. DNA of the CDR3: TGTGCCAGCTCGTCCGGGACAGGGGGCTTAATGGGCACTGAAGCTTTCTTT. The chain combines TRBV18 with TRBJ1-1, with 12 bases identical to TRBD1. The germline gives CDR1 KGHSH, CDR2 LQKENI. The J segment lost 4 bases and the V segment lost 6 bases, leaving 12 bases of the junction unmatched. This CDR3 region has 17 residues.

This clonotype was picked up a small number of times. CDR3 bases: TGTGCCAGCAGCTTAACGAACGAAGAGACCCAGTACTTC. Residues: CASSLTNEETQYF. The chain has TRBV7-3 and TRBJ2-5; D ambiguous. This CDR3 is built from 13 residues. The germline V gene encodes CDR1 SGHTA and CDR2 FQGTGA. Trimming left V 0 bases short and J 3 bases short, with 5 bases between.

The count of this clonotype is one. The J gene is TRBJ2-6, the V gene TRBV7-6; no clear D. The CDR3 runs to 15 residues. Germline V CDR1 and CDR2: SGHVS, FNYEAQ. Between the trimmed V and J ends, which lost 3 bases and 4 bases, there was a span of 10 bases. The CDR3: CASSLRLAGANVLTF. In DNA, the CDR3 is TGTGCCAGCAGCTTGCGCCTGGCCGGGGCCAACGTCCTGACTTTC.

The V call is TRBV3-1, the J call TRBJ2-7; no reliable D call. This CDR3 contains 11 residues. V was pared by 3 bases and J by 4 bases, with 4 bases between. Germline-derived CDR1 and CDR2 are LGHDT and YNNKEL (reference sequence). Here the CDR3 DNA reads TGTGCCAGCAGCCATCAATACGAGCAGTACTTC. This gives the protein CASSHQYEQYF.

This clonotype was picked up a small number of times. This rearrangement joins TRBV29-1 to TRBJ1-1, with D tentatively TRBD1 (6 bases). CDR1 is SQVTM and CDR2 is ANQGSEA in the germline V gene. V lost 7 bases and J lost 0, with 12 bases in between. The CDR3 consists of 13 residues. CDR3 nucleotide sequence: TGCAGCGCCGAACAGGGCATGAACACTGAAGCTTTCTTT. Amino acid sequence: CSAEQGMNTEAFF. Drawing the rest from reference TRBV29-1 and TRBJ1-1, the complete variable domain is SAVISQKPSRDICQRGTSLTIQCQVDSQVTMMFWYRQQPGQSLTLIATANQGSEATYESGFVIDKFPISRPNLTFSTLTVSNMSPEDSSIYLCSAEQGMNTEAFFGQGTRLTVV.